The rows below give T cell receptor beta chains drawn from one sample of a study of early T cells in non-severe SARS-CoV-2 infection. TCRdb independently ran MiXCR on the 5' RACE reads; one entry per CDR3 protein. The table has 77,000 or so distinct CDR3 sequences, roughly 15% seen once; the top ten hold roughly 3.7%. Sequences were derived from whole blood, sampled at baseline. The receptors originated from an adult who was a healthcare worker with PCR-confirmed SARS-CoV-2 infection or an uninfected control (not recorded which). CDR3s include the opening cysteine and the closing phenylalanine or tryptophan. The D gene is left open where the match is weak. The size of a clone is reported for some rows only, either as once, few or many, or as a class for expanded clones.

clone_size j_call d_call v_call cdr3_aa cdr3_nt
few TRBJ2-1 - TRBV6-1 CASSEGTGRVYEQFF TGTGCCAGCAGTGAAGGTACGGGGCGGGTCTATGAGCAGTTCTTC
few TRBJ2-7 TRBD2 TRBV20-1 CSARRGLARDEQYF TGCAGTGCTAGAAGGGGACTAGCGCGGGACGAGCAGTACTTC
few TRBJ2-1 TRBD2 TRBV24-1 CATSDLDSGSPYNEQFF TGTGCCACCAGTGATTTGGATAGCGGGAGCCCCTACAATGAGCAGTTCTTC
few TRBJ2-5 - TRBV7-9 CASSLWQGETQYF TGTGCCAGCAGCTTATGGCAGGGAGAGACCCAGTACTTC
few TRBJ2-2 TRBD1 TRBV11-3 CASSFTGTDTGELFF TGTGCCAGCAGCTTTACCGGGACAGACACCGGGGAGCTGTTTTTT
many TRBJ2-1 - TRBV7-9 CASSLGGAGRYNEQFF TGTGCCAGCAGCTTAGGGGGCGCGGGAAGGTACAATGAGCAGTTCTTC
- TRBJ1-2 - TRBV9 CASSASYRHEGNYGYTF TGTGCCAGCAGCGCGTCCTACCGACACGAGGGGAACTATGGCTACACCTTC
many TRBJ2-4 - TRBV27 CASSSAPGDKNIQYF TGTGCCAGCAGTTCCGCACCAGGAGATAAAAACATTCAGTACTTC
many TRBJ2-3 TRBD2 TRBV7-3 CASSLGAGGGGDTQYF TGTGCCAGCAGCTTAGGGGCGGGAGGCGGGGGAGATACGCAGTATTTT
- TRBJ2-7 - TRBV18 CASSPPQGKAYEQYF TGTGCCAGCTCACCACCTCAGGGGAAGGCCTACGAGCAGTACTTC
once TRBJ2-2 TRBD2 TRBV9 CASSPLAQNTGELFF TGTGCCAGCAGCCCACTAGCGCAGAACACCGGGGAGCTGTTTTTT
- TRBJ2-7 - TRBV6-6 CASSHRQVVDEQYF TGTGCCAGCAGCCACAGGCAGGTTGTCGACGAGCAGTACTTC
- TRBJ2-7 - TRBV28 CASRAPIHEQYF TGTGCCAGCAGGGCTCCCATCCACGAGCAGTACTTC
- TRBJ2-7 - TRBV7-9 CASERQGISYEQYF TGTGCCAGCGAAAGGCAGGGGATCTCCTACGAGCAGTACTTC
many TRBJ2-1 - TRBV7-8 CASSLRGWQFF TGTGCCAGCAGCCTCAGAGGTTGGCAGTTCTTC
few TRBJ1-2 TRBD1 TRBV28 CASRRGTDAGYTF TGTGCCAGCAGGAGAGGGACAGATGCTGGCTACACCTTC
many TRBJ2-1 TRBD2 TRBV7-8 CASSIRRTSGSGEQFF TGTGCCAGCAGCATCCGAAGGACTAGCGGGAGTGGAGAGCAGTTCTTC
few TRBJ2-1 TRBD2 TRBV7-9 CASNQSPAGGHNEQFF TGTGCCAGCAACCAGTCCCCAGCGGGAGGGCACAATGAGCAGTTCTTC